The sample holds a few counts of the clone carrying this T cell receptor beta chain. As yet, its antigen is unknown. The sample is drawn from a study of long-term antiretroviral therapy in people with HIV. Study-wide results and limits: Even long-term ART left TRB diversity below transplant donor controls, despite gains. HIV repertoires spanned narrower CDR3 length ranges than controls.

V lost 5 bases to trimming and J lost 6 bases, with 14 bases between them. From germline, CDR1 is SGHRS and CDR2 YFSETQ. This CDR3 contains 13 residues. Version v3.0 of the immunoSEQ assay was performed at survey level. Sequencing targeted roughly 35,000-55,000 T-cell genomes per sample. Produced via immunoSEQ multiplex PCR; TCRdb's table is partial and in-frame only. The repertoire holds about 34,000 clones, with approximately 93% as singletons. The United States was where all participants with HIV were treated. The source is a woman in her forties or fifties with HIV. The specimen was unsorted PBMCs, collected approximately 5 years after starting antiretroviral therapy. The genes are TRBV5-1 and TRBJ1-1; D call uncertain. CDR3 residues: CASRNAGIPEAFF. The DNA for the CDR3 is TGCGCCAGCAGGAATGCGGGGATCCCTGAAGCTTTCTTT.